This T cell receptor (beta chain) was recovered during a study of blood T cell repertoires in COVID-19. Study-wide background: Material from acute and convalescent COVID-19 was sourced from the United States, Italy and Spain.

This clone has only one observation. CDR1 and CDR2 from the germline V gene are MNHEY and SVGAGI. J was trimmed by 4 bases and V by 8 bases; bases with no gene match: 5. This CDR3 contains 14 residues. In the study's own analysis: Scientists estimated how many nucleated cells there were by amplifying reference gene primers. Some clones are missing from TCRdb's copy, which holds only in-frame ones; the method was immunoSEQ multiplex PCR. Clonal size and the V and J genes are those of that table, whereas D and trimming came from the DNA. This sample has 100,000 to 150,000 clones, with 80% found just once.

Sequencing was done on a sample of peripheral blood. This sequence joins TRBV6-5 and TRBJ2-5; 12 nucleotides match TRBD2. This sequence was found in a human donor in a cohort sampled during active COVID-19. The CDR3 region is CASLLAGGRETQYF. Here the CDR3 DNA reads TGTGCCAGCCTTCTAGCGGGAGGGCGAGAGACCCAGTACTTC.